The entry that follows covers one T cell receptor (beta chain) sequence. The antigen it recognizes is unknown. No quality values exist for individual bases; no much larger clone is one base distant. The junction shows trimming of 6 bases on V and 3 bases on J, and the gene matches do not reach 0 bases of it. CDR1 and CDR2 (MNHEY, SVGAGI) derive from the germline V gene. Taken from cysteine to phenylalanine, the CDR3 has 13 residues. The DNA shown is the 39-base CDR3, in frame from base 1. The data belong to a study of T cells after posttransplantation cyclophosphamide (TCRdb year 2016). With respect to the entire study: The study tracked T cell repertoire reconstitution by TRB sequencing after myeloablative bone marrow transplantation using posttransplantation cyclophosphamide as GVHD prophylaxis. In 3 patients, up to about 3 additional blood samples taken between 2 and 5.2 years after transplant also underwent TRB sequencing, as did pretransplant blood from 4 patients. Because TRA and TRB clonality correlated tightly in fewer than ten samples, the subsequent TCR analyses were limited to TRB only. Public TRB sequences were compared against a database of over 3,500 sequences linked to responses to pathogens, tumor antigens, self-antigens and alloantigens. TRB sequencing was performed on blood from all 35 or so PTCy patients with 1-year posttransplant specimens. Antigen receptor sequencing was done on samples from roughly 35 PTCy-treated patients and from over 15 related bone marrow donors of those patients.

Overall results and qualifications from the work: The TRB repertoires of T cells infiltrating skin or GI tract showed only limited overlap with the TRB repertoires of T cells in blood. Across fewer than 50 patients, recipient CMV seropositivity and CMV reactivation were highly associated with TRB clonality; PTCy diversity was similar to CNI/methotrexate controls. Donor-recipient similarity was low at 1-2 months but rose over the first year, and later blood repertoires were often dominated by donor CD8+ memory clones.

The control cohort consisted of roughly 11 patients who had myeloablative marrow transplants with methotrexate plus a calcineurin inhibitor and who were sampled 1 year after transplant. Mononuclear cells from peripheral blood and bone marrow were separated by Ficoll-Hypaque density centrifugation and then cryopreserved. Genomic DNA was the input for TRB sequencing, which was run either with the immunoSEQ assay at survey resolution or with the hsTCRB kit. Concerning the study's data processing: Initial read processing used immunoSEQ software, and repertoire analyses used the LymphoSeq R package. Clonality was calculated as 1 minus normalized Shannon entropy, and the Gini coefficient was also calculated for each TRB dataset. To infer phenotypes in unsorted samples, TRB sequences from sorted subsets of the recipient or donor were mapped onto the unsorted samples of the same recipient. TCRdb stores this immuneACCESS table with in-frame sequences only. Part of the clones is absent; in the studies checked, under half of the shortfall reflects unresolved V genes, and no reason is known for the rest. V, J and clone size are those of that table, while D and trimming were read from the DNA. This sample holds 9,700 or so clones; roughly nine tenths were observed only once. Of the sample, less than 5% falls within the top ten clones.

Here the sequenced sample was PBMCs, taken approximately 430 days after allogeneic stem cell transplant with calcineurin inhibitor and methotrexate. This clonotype was obtained from a male patient in his forties or fifties who received an allogeneic stem cell transplant from an unrelated donor, was CMV-positive, and had chronic GVHD only. After a transplant, some of the T cells may come from the graft donor. The chain is assembled from TRBV6-5 and TRBJ2-1; 9 middle bases align to TRBD1. In nucleotide form, the sequence is TGTGCCAGCAGGGACAGGGGCTACAATGAGCAGTTCTTC. This is translated as CASRDRGYNEQFF.